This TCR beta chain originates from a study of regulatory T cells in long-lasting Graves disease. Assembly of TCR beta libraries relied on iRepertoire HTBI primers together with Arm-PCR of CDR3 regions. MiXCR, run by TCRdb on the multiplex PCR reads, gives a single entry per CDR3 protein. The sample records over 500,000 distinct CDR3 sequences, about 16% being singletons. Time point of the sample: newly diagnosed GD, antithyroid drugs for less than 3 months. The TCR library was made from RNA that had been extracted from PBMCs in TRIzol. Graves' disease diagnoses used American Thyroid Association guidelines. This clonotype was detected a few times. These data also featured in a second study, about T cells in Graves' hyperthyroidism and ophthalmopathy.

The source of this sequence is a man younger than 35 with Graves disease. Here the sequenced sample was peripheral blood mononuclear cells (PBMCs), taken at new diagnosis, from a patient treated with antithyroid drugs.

CDR3 bases: TGTGCCAGCAGCCAAGGAGGCAGGGGGCAACAAGAGACCCAGTACTTC. It codes for CASSQGGRGQQETQYF. The chain combines TRBV3-1 with TRBJ2-5; 8 bases match TRBD1. J lost 2 bases, V lost 1 base, and 6 bases had no gene match. The CDR3 consists of 16 residues. Looked up from germline, CDR1 is LGHDT and CDR2 is YNNKEL (reference sequence).